Listed here are 27 T cell receptor beta chains from one sample, sequenced in a study of T-cell reconstitution after alpha-beta-depleted transplantation in children. During its preparation, the TCRbeta library received unique molecular identifiers. TCRdb reprocessed the PCR reads with MiXCR, giving one entry per CDR3 protein. The sample consists of just over 350,000 distinct CDR3 sequences, about an eighth of them appearing once. The input for sequencing was PBMCs, taken from the stem cell graft. Receptors originate from a human donor who donated a stem cell graft to a child with Fanconi anemia.

This clonotype has just a few counts. The V gene is TRBV30, the J gene TRBJ1-2; perhaps TRBD1 as D (6 bases). The germline V gene has CDR1 GTSNPN and CDR2 SVGIG (reference sequence). Trimming pared 4 bases from V and 4 bases from J, leaving 13 bases between. This CDR3 comprises 13 residues. The DNA for the CDR3 is TGTGCCTGGAATAGTAACAGGGTCTATGGCTACACCTTC. Translating it yields CAWNSNRVYGYTF.

There are a few counts of this clonotype. V usage is TRBV12-3 or TRBV12-4 and J usage is TRBJ2-5; D is unresolved. This CDR3 comprises 15 residues. Trimming removed 3 bases from V and 5 bases from J, with 16 bases in between. The CDR3 is CASSLAAGDLETQYF. CDR3 bases: TGTGCCAGCAGTTTGGCGGCAGGCGACCTGGAGACCCAGTACTTC.

The table lists this clonotype with a few counts. CDR3: CASSQQGSGNTIYF. The CDR3 bases are TGTGCCAGCAGCCAACAAGGCTCTGGAAACACCATATATTTT. The chain is built from TRBV7-2 and TRBJ1-3; D unresolved. In germline, CDR1 is SGHTA, CDR2 FQGNSA. The CDR3 sequence is 14 residues long. The V gene lost 5 bases and the J gene lost 0 bases, with 8 bases spanning the gap.

This clonotype was recorded a few times. This rearrangement joins TRBV7-9 to TRBJ2-7, with TRBD1 identical over 7 bases. The CDR3 loop spans 15 amino acids. The germline gives CDR1 SEHNR, CDR2 FQNEAQ (reference sequence). The trim removed 2 bases at V and 2 bases at J, leaving 6 bases unmatched. The CDR3 sequence: CASSLLGDSPYEQYV. In nucleotides, the CDR3 is TGTGCCAGCAGCTTACTGGGGGACAGTCCCTACGAGCAGTACGTC.

This clonotype has just a few counts. This chain uses TRBV4-3 with TRBJ2-6; D unclear. Germline lookup yields CDR1 LGHNA and CDR2 YSLEER. Trimming cost V 3 bases and J 2 bases, with 8 bases left between them. The CDR3 extends over 15 amino acids. In nucleotides, the CDR3 is TGCGCCAGCAGCCAGGCAGGTCCTGGGGCCAACGTCCTGACTTTC. Amino acids: CASSQAGPGANVLTF.

This clonotype has ten or more counts. The V and J genes are TRBV10-3 and TRBJ1-1; D may be TRBD1 (5 bases). Trimming pared 6 bases from V and 4 bases from J, leaving 12 bases between. CDR3 length: 13 amino acids. Germline CDR1 and CDR2: ENHRY and SYGVKD. The DNA of the CDR3 is TGTGCCATCAGGGACATCGCGGGCACTGAAGCTTTCTTT. This sequence encodes CAIRDIAGTEAFF.

This clonotype was counted many times. CDR3 in DNA: TGTGCCAGCAGCCAAGAGGGCTACGAGCAGTACTTC. Translation gives CASSQEGYEQYF. The chain links TRBV4-2 to TRBJ2-7; D is unresolved. CDR3 length: 12 residues. Trimming removed 0 bases at V and 3 bases at J, with 3 bases between. The V gene's germline CDR1 is LGHNA and CDR2 YNFKEQ.

The chain carries TRBV7-9 and TRBJ2-6; D is unresolved. Germline V lookup: CDR1 SEHNR, CDR2 FQNEAQ (reference sequence). The V end was cut by 5 bases, the J end by 1 base, with 9 bases between. CDR3 length equals 15 residues. The CDR3 is CASSPAGSGANVLTF. The CDR3 DNA sequence: TGTGCCAGCAGCCCGGCTGGATCTGGGGCCAACGTCCTGACTTTC.

This clonotype came up many times. This sequence joins TRBV6-6 and TRBJ1-5, with D uncertain. The CDR3 covers 15 residues. With 6 bases removed from V and 1 base from J, the gap between germline ends came to 13 bases. Per the germline V gene, CDR1 is MNHNY and CDR2 is SVGAGI (reference sequence). CDR3 DNA: TGTGCCAGCAGACCTCAGTCCTACAGCAATCAGCCCCAGCATTTT. Protein sequence: CASRPQSYSNQPQHF.

The rearrangement joins TRBV20-1 to TRBJ1-5; 8 nucleotides align to TRBD1. Trimming cost V 1 base and J 6 bases; bases outside gene matches: 5. CDR1 and CDR2 from the germline V gene are DFQATT and SNEGSKA (reference sequence). The CDR3 covers 14 residues. CDR3 sequence: CSARVWTGTQPQHF. DNA for the CDR3: TGCAGTGCTAGAGTATGGACAGGGACTCAGCCCCAGCATTTT.

The chain is built from TRBV10-2 and TRBJ2-5; tentatively, D is TRBD1 (5 bases). Trimming shortened V by 4 bases and J by 1 base, and 10 bases separated the two germline ends. The CDR3 has 14 residues. Germline V lookup: CDR1 WSHSY, CDR2 SAAADI. CDR3 nucleotide sequence: TGCGCCAGCAGTGGGTCGACAGTCCAAGAGACCCAGTACTTC. It yields the protein CASSGSTVQETQYF.

This chain links TRBV25-1 with TRBJ2-2, with 9 bases fitting TRBD1. J was trimmed by 4 bases and V by 3 bases; bases with no gene match: 3. The CDR3 spans 15 residues. Germline V CDR1 and CDR2: MGHDK, SYGVNS. In nucleotides, the CDR3 is TGTGCCAGCAGTGATGACAGGGGGATCACCGGGGAGCTGTTTTTT. It translates to CASSDDRGITGELFF.

In this sample, this clonotype turned up a few times. The V gene is TRBV6-1, the J gene TRBJ2-7; maybe TRBD1 (7 bases). The CDR3 totals 15 residues. CDR1 is MNHNS and CDR2 is SASEGT in the germline V gene. The V gene lost 1 base and the J gene lost 4 bases, with 14 bases spanning the gap. CDR3 protein: CASSEEEGQPYEQYV. In DNA, the CDR3 is TGTGCCAGCAGTGAAGAGGAGGGACAGCCATACGAGCAGTACGTC.

The chain couples TRBV10-3 to TRBJ1-4; 9 nucleotides line up with TRBD1. This CDR3 spans 15 amino acids. After removal of 10 bases from V and 7 bases from J, the junction contained 13 bases not matched to a gene. The V gene's germline CDR1 is ENHRY and CDR2 SYGVKD. This CDR3 is CASSFTGGAGEKLFF. In DNA, the CDR3 is TGTGCCAGCAGCTTCACAGGGGGCGCCGGTGAAAAACTGTTTTTT.

This clonotype was seen repeatedly, ten times or more. V gene TRBV5-5 combines with J gene TRBJ1-3; weak D call: TRBD1 (5 bases). The V and J ends lost 2 bases and 0 bases respectively, with 9 bases between them. The CDR3 totals 15 residues. Germline V lookup: CDR1 SGHKS, CDR2 YYEKEE (reference sequence). CDR3 amino acids: CASSFWGGSGNTIYF. CDR3 coding DNA: TGTGCCAGCAGCTTCTGGGGGGGCTCTGGAAACACCATATATTTT.

The J gene is TRBJ2-7, the V gene TRBV7-2, with D possibly TRBD1 on 5 matching bases. This CDR3 contains 15 residues. Germline assignment: CDR1 SGHTA and CDR2 FQGNSA. V dropped 5 bases and J dropped 2 bases, with 16 bases sitting between them. The CDR3 region is CASSPRAQVAYEQYF. CDR3 in DNA: TGTGCCAGCAGCCCCCGGGCACAGGTAGCCTACGAGCAGTACTTC.

A few counts support this clonotype. The chain combines TRBV5-6 with TRBJ1-6, with D perhaps TRBD1 (6 bases). The germline gives CDR1 SGHDT, CDR2 YYEEEE. The CDR3 spans 13 residues. The V gene lost 6 bases and the J gene lost 8 bases, with 12 bases spanning the gap. Here the CDR3 DNA reads TGTGCCAGCACCGCAGGGGAGGATTCACCCCTCCACTTT. Protein sequence: CASTAGEDSPLHF.

The chain couples TRBV5-1 to TRBJ1-6; D is undetermined. Trimming pared 0 bases from V and 7 bases from J, leaving 14 bases between. The CDR3 consists of 16 residues. From germline, CDR1 is SGHRS and CDR2 YFSETQ. The CDR3 DNA reads TGCGCCAGCAGCTTGGGAGGACGGTATGGGAATTCACCCCTCCACTTT. This translates into CASSLGGRYGNSPLHF.

The gene calls are TRBV5-1 and TRBJ1-2; D possibly corresponds to TRBD1 (6 bases). The germline gives CDR1 SGHRS, CDR2 YFSETQ. The CDR3 runs 14 residues. V lost 4 bases to trimming and J lost 5 bases, with 15 bases between them. Here the CDR3 DNA reads TGCGCCAGCAGCACCGCCCCGGGGGCGTATGGCTACACCTTC. Its protein product is CASSTAPGAYGYTF. Together with reference TRBV5-1 and TRBJ1-2, the CDR3 gives the full variable domain: KAGVTQTPRYLIKTRGQQVTLSCSPISGHRSVSWYQQTPGQGLQFLFEYFSETQRNKGNFPGRFSGRQFSNSRSEMNVSTLELGDSALYLCASSTAPGAYGYTFGSGTRLTVV.

Ten or more counts support this clonotype. The gene calls are TRBV5-1 and TRBJ2-1; D is unclear. With 0 bases removed from V and 4 bases from J, the gap between germline ends came to 11 bases. The CDR3 length is 15 residues. The V gene's germline CDR1 is SGHRS and CDR2 YFSETQ. CDR3 amino acids: CASSLGSPIYNEQFF. CDR3 DNA: TGCGCCAGCAGCTTGGGCAGCCCGATTTACAATGAGCAGTTCTTC.

This clonotype was seen many times. The chain has TRBV28 and TRBJ2-7, with 7 bases fitting TRBD1. CDR1 is MDHEN and CDR2 is SYDVKM in the germline V gene. The CDR3 extends over 14 amino acids. Trimming at V came to 2 bases and at J to 4 bases, leaving 5 bases not matched to a gene. CDR3 region: CASSLRDSVYEQYV. The CDR3 region has the DNA TGTGCCAGCAGTTTACGGGACAGCGTATACGAGCAGTACGTC.

The sample holds many counts of this clonotype. The chain links TRBV28 to TRBJ2-5; 10 nucleotides agree with TRBD1. The CDR3 is made up of 14 amino acids. The junction had 4 bases not matched to a gene; V was cut back by 4 bases and J by 5 bases. Germline lookup yields CDR1 MDHEN and CDR2 SYDVKM. The CDR3: CASSSDRGHETQYF. CDR3 DNA sequence: TGTGCCAGCAGTTCTGACAGGGGGCACGAGACCCAGTACTTC.

The chain employs TRBV11-2 and TRBJ2-7; D perhaps matches TRBD1 (5 bases). CDR1 SGHAT and CDR2 FQNNGV come from the germline V gene. The CDR3 is made up of 14 amino acids. The V gene lost 1 base and the J gene lost 2 bases, with 9 bases spanning the gap. The CDR3 DNA is TGTGCCAGCAGCTTAGCAGGGTCCCCCTACGAGCAGTACGTC. Its translation: CASSLAGSPYEQYV.

The chain carries TRBV7-2 and TRBJ2-7; 15 bases are a match to TRBD2. The germline gives CDR1 SGHTA, CDR2 FQGNSA. V shed 5 bases and J 2 bases; nucleotides not matched to a gene: 1. The CDR3 sequence is 15 residues long. CDR3 protein: CASSRTSGRAYEQYF. In DNA form, the CDR3 reads TGTGCCAGCAGCCGGACTAGCGGGAGGGCCTACGAGCAGTACTTC.

In this sample, this clonotype turned up many times. The chain combines TRBV5-6 with TRBJ2-1; D not resolved. The CDR3 sequence is 15 residues long. Trimming shortened V by 4 bases and J by 7 bases, and 18 bases separated the two germline ends. Germline V gives CDR1 SGHDT, CDR2 YYEEEE. In DNA form, the CDR3 reads TGTGCCAGCAGCCCGGACCTCCCGGTAGGGAATGAGCAGTTCTTC. This translates into CASSPDLPVGNEQFF.

This clonotype came up a few times. This chain uses TRBV30 with TRBJ2-1; a weak D match, TRBD2 (6 bases). This CDR3 contains 12 residues. V dropped 3 bases and J dropped 6 bases, with 9 bases sitting between them. Looked up from germline, CDR1 is GTSNPN and CDR2 is SVGIG (reference sequence). CDR3 DNA sequence: TGTGCCTGGAGCGGGGGTAGCAATGAGCAGTTCTTC. Translating it yields CAWSGGSNEQFF.

This clonotype showed up just a few times. The chain joins TRBV12-3 or TRBV12-4 to TRBJ1-5; D is ambiguous. V lost 5 bases and J 7 bases, leaving 9 bases between the germline ends. The CDR3 spans 12 residues. The DNA of the CDR3 is TGTGCCAGCAGTCCCTCGGGGCAGCCCCAGCATTTT. Translating gives CASSPSGQPQHF.